Following are 27 T cell receptor beta chains from one sample sequenced in a study of blood T cell repertoires in COVID-19. Clones were sequenced by immunoSEQ multiplex PCR, and TCRdb holds only the in-frame ones, with some missing. The sample shows fewer than 150,000 clones, about nine tenths of them seen only once. The specimen sequenced was peripheral blood. The receptors derive from a man aged 50 or older with active or convalescent COVID-19.

The rearrangement uses TRBV29-1 and TRBJ1-1; 9 nucleotides match TRBD1. The germline V gene has CDR1 SQVTM and CDR2 ANQGSEA. The CDR3 consists of 14 residues. The junction had 8 bases not matched to a gene; V was cut back by 7 bases and J by 2 bases. The CDR3: CSAKLQGANTEAFF. In DNA, the CDR3 is TGCAGCGCCAAACTACAGGGGGCTAACACTGAAGCTTTCTTT.

The rearrangement uses TRBV19 and TRBJ1-4; 8 bases map to TRBD1. Germline V lookup: CDR1 LNHDA, CDR2 SQIVND (reference sequence). The V gene end was trimmed by 4 bases and the J gene end by 2 bases; junction bases not matched to a gene: 6. The CDR3 covers 16 residues. CDR3 sequence reads: CASSSGQGSTNEKLFF. The CDR3 region has the DNA TGTGCCAGTAGTAGCGGACAGGGTTCGACTAATGAAAAACTGTTTTTT.

V is TRBV2 and J is TRBJ1-4, with 9 positions matching TRBD1. This CDR3 comprises 14 residues. CDR1 is SNHLY, CDR2 FYNNEI, per germline. V was pared by 5 bases and J by 10 bases, with 8 bases of the junction left unmatched. The CDR3 here is CASSLGQGHGKLFF. The CDR3 coding sequence is TGTGCCAGCAGTTTGGGACAGGGCCATGGAAAACTGTTTTTT. Complete variable domain (other parts from reference TRBV2 and TRBJ1-4): EPEVTQTPSHQVTQMGQEVILRCVPISNHLYFYWYRQILGQKVEFLVSFYNNEISEKSEIFDDQFSVERPDGSNFTLKIRSTKLEDSAMYFCASSLGQGHGKLFFGSGTQLSVL.

On this clone: This sample includes further DNA sequences coding for the same CDR3. V gene TRBV5-1 combines with J gene TRBJ1-2; a weak D match, TRBD1 (6 bases). This CDR3 comprises 14 residues. V was pared by 0 bases and J by 1 base, with 7 bases between. From germline, CDR1 is SGHRS and CDR2 YFSETQ. CDR3: CASSLGQDNYGYTF. As DNA, the CDR3 is TGCGCCAGCAGCTTGGGACAGGATAACTATGGCTACACCTTC.

The chain has TRBV19 and TRBJ1-5; 11 bases map to TRBD1. The junction had 11 bases not matched to a gene; V was cut back by 4 bases and J by 3 bases. The CDR3 runs 18 residues. Germline V gene data show CDR1 as LNHDA and CDR2 as SQIVND (reference sequence). The CDR3 region has the DNA TGTGCCAGTAGTACGTTAGGGACAGGGGGATATTACAATCAGCCCCAGCATTTT. Translated: CASSTLGTGGYYNQPQHF.

The DNA for the CDR3 is TGCAGCGTTGAAGGGGCGGGCGGGGCCGAGCAGTACTTC. Its protein product is CSVEGAGGAEQYF. The chain links TRBV29-1 to TRBJ2-7; TRBD2 is a possible D gene (6 bases). The germline CDR1 and CDR2 sequences are SQVTM and ANQGSEA. Trimming removed 1 base from V and 6 bases from J, with 13 bases in between. The CDR3 length is 13 residues.

The chain combines TRBV10-3 with TRBJ2-6, with D perhaps matching TRBD1 (7 bases). Germline V CDR1 and CDR2: ENHRY, SYGVKD. CDR3 length: 18 amino acids. V was clipped by 4 bases and J by 4 bases, with 20 bases between them. The CDR3 DNA sequence: TGTGCCATCAGTGCGGGGCGGCAGGGGGGCACCGGGGCCAACGTCCTGACTTTC. Translated: CAISAGRQGGTGANVLTF.

The CDR3 region has the DNA TGTGCCAGCAGCTCGCGGGACTATAAATCCAATGAGCAGTTCTTC. Translating it yields CASSSRDYKSNEQFF. The chain employs TRBV11-1 and TRBJ2-1; 7 positions agree with TRBD2. The CDR3 runs 15 residues. With V trimmed by 4 bases and J by 6 bases, 9 bases remained unmatched. Germline CDR1 and CDR2: SGHAT and FQDESV (reference sequence).

V gene TRBV9 combines with J gene TRBJ2-7; 8 positions agree with TRBD2. In germline, CDR1 is SGDLS, CDR2 YYNGEE. CDR3 size: 15 residues. With 2 bases clipped from V and 3 bases from J, the junction kept 7 bases outside the gene matches. The CDR3 nucleotides read TGTGCCAGCAGCGTGCGAGCGGGAGCTTTCTACGAGCAGTACTTC. Protein sequence: CASSVRAGAFYEQYF.

This clone has a single count. V and J are TRBV5-1 and TRBJ1-3, with D unclear. The germline V gene has CDR1 SGHRS and CDR2 YFSETQ. Trimming took off 2 bases at V and 1 base at J, with 10 bases between the two ends. The CDR3 covers 15 residues. The CDR3 region has the DNA TGCGCCAGCAGCTTTGAGGTCCCTTCTGGAAACACCATATATTTT. Translating gives CASSFEVPSGNTIYF.

The chain recombines TRBV12-3 or TRBV12-4 with TRBJ2-5, with 7 bases identical to TRBD2. V shed 4 bases and J 7 bases; nucleotides not matched to a gene: 6. This CDR3 region has 13 residues. CDR3 coding DNA: TGTGCCAGCAGTTCGGGGGGTTTCGGGACCCAGTACTTC. This sequence encodes CASSSGGFGTQYF.

The V and J genes are TRBV3-1 (or the pseudogene TRBV3-2) and TRBJ2-1; TRBD2 might be the D (5 bases). CDR3 length: 15 amino acids. Germline loops: CDR1 LGHDT, CDR2 YNNKEL (reference sequence). Trimming took 3 bases from V and 0 from J, leaving 9 bases between them. In DNA, the CDR3 is TGTGCCAGCAGCCAGGACTTTAGCTCCTACAATGAGCAGTTCTTC. It encodes CASSQDFSSYNEQFF.

The chain carries TRBV25-1 and TRBJ1-6, with 7 bases that match TRBD1. Germline assignment: CDR1 MGHDK and CDR2 SYGVNS. Losses at the gene ends were 4 bases for V and 10 bases for J; bases not matched to a gene: 10. The CDR3 consists of 15 residues. The CDR3 region has the DNA TGTGCCAGCAGTGGACTACAGGGGTTTGGCTCACCCCTCCACTTT. Its protein product is CASSGLQGFGSPLHF.

In its sample, this clone was seen a few times. V and J are TRBV6-1 and TRBJ2-7, with 7 bases aligning to TRBD1. The J segment lost 5 bases and the V segment lost 0 bases, leaving 7 bases of the junction unmatched. Germline-derived CDR1 and CDR2 are MNHNS and SASEGT. The CDR3 runs to 15 residues. The CDR3 region has the DNA TGTGCCAGCAGTGAAGCCCGTACAGGGGCGGACGAGCAGTACTTC. Amino acid sequence: CASSEARTGADEQYF.

V gene TRBV7-2 combines with J gene TRBJ2-5; the match to TRBD1 covers 7 bases. CDR1 SGHTA and CDR2 FQGNSA come from the germline V gene. The CDR3 length is 15 residues. V lost 1 base, J lost 2 bases, and 4 bases stayed unmatched. The CDR3: CASSLVLGQQETQYF. DNA of the CDR3: TGTGCCAGCAGCTTAGTATTGGGACAGCAAGAGACCCAGTACTTC.

The chain joins TRBV2 to TRBJ2-7; possible D gene TRBD2, 6 bases. CDR3 size: 14 residues. The V and J ends lost 4 bases and 4 bases respectively, with 14 bases between them. The germline gives CDR1 SNHLY, CDR2 FYNNEI. In DNA, the CDR3 is TGTGCCAGCAGTGTGGCACGGGGAGGTTACGAGCAGTACTTC. Its translation: CASSVARGGYEQYF.

The chain carries TRBV21-1 and TRBJ2-7; the D call of TRBD2 is as the table states it, not checked on the DNA. TRBV21-1 is a known pseudogene. The CDR3 spans 18 residues. The CDR3 region is CASSPGGSWTSGTLEQYF. In DNA form, the CDR3 reads TGTGCCAGCAGCCCTGGGGGATCTTGGACTAGCGGAACTCTCGAGCAGTACTTC.

The chain couples TRBV7-2 to TRBJ2-2, with D tentatively TRBD1 (5 bases). Trimming took 1 base from V and 1 from J, leaving 10 bases between them. CDR1 is SGHTA, CDR2 FQGNSA, per germline. The CDR3 extends over 16 amino acids. CDR3 in DNA: TGTGCCAGCAGCTTAGTAGGGGCAGGGAACACCGGGGAGCTGTTTTTT. Amino acid sequence: CASSLVGAGNTGELFF.

The chain links TRBV7-8 to TRBJ2-5, with 11 bases matching TRBD2. Losses at the gene ends were 0 bases for V and 7 bases for J; bases not matched to a gene: 10. Germline V lookup: CDR1 SGHVS, CDR2 FQNEAQ. The CDR3 covers 17 residues. The chain's CDR3 is CASSLAPSGRSWGTQYF. The CDR3 nucleotides read TGTGCCAGCAGCTTAGCGCCTAGCGGGAGGTCCTGGGGGACCCAGTACTTC. The whole variable domain, filled in from reference TRBV7-8 and TRBJ2-5, reads GAGVSQSPRYKVAKRGQDVALRCDPISGHVSLFWYQQALGQGPEFLTYFQNEAQLDKSGLPSDRFFAERPEGSVSTLKIQRTQQEDSAVYLCASSLAPSGRSWGTQYFGPGTRLLVL.

V is TRBV5-6 and J is TRBJ2-7; 13 nucleotides align to TRBD2. Germline CDR1 reads SGHDT; CDR2 reads YYEEEE. The ends lost 3 bases at V and 3 bases at J; junction bases unmatched: 6. CDR3 length: 16 amino acids. The CDR3 DNA follows: TGTGCCAGCAGCTGGAGACTAGCGGGAGGAAGCTACGAGCAGTACTTC. Its translation: CASSWRLAGGSYEQYF.

The genes are TRBV2 and TRBJ2-7; 9 nucleotides line up with TRBD2. The CDR3 runs to 13 residues. V was pared by 6 bases and J by 6 bases, with 6 bases of the junction left unmatched. Germline values: CDR1 SNHLY, CDR2 FYNNEI. The DNA for the CDR3 is TGTGCCAGCAGCTTAGCGGGAGTCGGCGAGCAGTACTTC. This encodes CASSLAGVGEQYF.

This chain uses TRBV2 with TRBJ2-7; tentatively, D is TRBD2 (5 bases). V shed 1 base and J shed 3 bases, with 13 bases lying between them. Germline V gives CDR1 SNHLY, CDR2 FYNNEI. The CDR3 sequence is 15 residues long. The CDR3: CASSEELATFYEQYF. Written as DNA, the CDR3 is TGTGCCAGCAGTGAAGAGCTAGCTACGTTCTACGAGCAGTACTTC.

V gene TRBV29-1 combines with J gene TRBJ1-1; 7 bases map to TRBD1. Per the germline V gene, CDR1 is SQVTM and CDR2 is ANQGSEA. The CDR3 is 14 residues long. V shed 4 bases and J 1 base; nucleotides not matched to a gene: 6. The CDR3 sequence: CSVAAGTANTEAFF. The CDR3 nucleotides are TGCAGCGTTGCAGCCGGGACAGCGAACACTGAAGCTTTCTTT.

The chain joins TRBV5-4 to TRBJ1-1; TRBD1 matches 7 bases. V shed 0 bases and J 9 bases; nucleotides not matched to a gene: 11. The germline V gene encodes CDR1 SGHNT and CDR2 YYREEE (reference sequence). The CDR3 consists of 15 residues. CDR3 residues: CASSLASTPGGQAFF. CDR3 DNA sequence: TGTGCCAGCAGCTTGGCCTCAACGCCAGGGGGACAAGCTTTCTTT.

The chain links TRBV7-2 to TRBJ1-3; D remains ambiguous. Looked up from germline, CDR1 is SGHTA and CDR2 is FQGNSA. This CDR3 contains 16 residues. Trimming took 0 bases from V and 0 from J, leaving 9 bases between them. This CDR3 is CASSLAFPGSGNTIYF. The CDR3 DNA reads TGTGCCAGCAGCTTAGCTTTCCCAGGCTCTGGAAACACCATATATTTT. Full variable domain (rest looked up from reference TRBV7-2 and TRBJ1-3): GAGVSQSPSNKVTEKGKDVELRCDPISGHTALYWYRQSLGQGLEFLIYFQGNSAPDKSGLPSDRFSAERTGGSVSTLTIQRTQQEDSAVYLCASSLAFPGSGNTIYFGEGSWLTVV.

The V call is TRBV28, the J call TRBJ1-2; 7 bases align to TRBD1. J was trimmed by 9 bases and V by 6 bases; bases with no gene match: 7. From germline, CDR1 is MDHEN and CDR2 SYDVKM. CDR3 size: 12 residues. The CDR3, as DNA: TGTGCCAGCAGCCCAGGGGGGTGGAGCTACACCTTC. It yields the protein CASSPGGWSYTF.

This clone was detected only once. V gene TRBV15 combines with J gene TRBJ2-2; D gene ambiguous. Trimming removed 0 bases at V and 4 bases at J, with 6 bases between. Germline assignment: CDR1 LNHNV and CDR2 YYDKDF (reference sequence). CDR3 length: 14 amino acids. This chain's CDR3 is CATSRERITGELFF. CDR3 coding DNA: TGTGCCACCAGCAGAGAGAGGATCACCGGGGAGCTGTTTTTT.